The 24 T cell receptor beta chains presented below share a single source sample, sequenced in a study of blood T cell repertoires in COVID-19. This table comes from immunoSEQ multiplex PCR, and its TCRdb copy is limited to in-frame clones, with some not included. Among 490,000 or so clones listed, 88% were seen once. The sequencing sample was made of PBMCs or T cells enriched from blood (not recorded which). These receptor sequences come from a woman aged 40 to 50 who had recovered from COVID-19.

The gene calls are TRBV7-6 and TRBJ2-7; 8 bases map to TRBD2. Germline CDR1 SGHVS, CDR2 FNYEAQ. V dropped 5 bases and J dropped 4; count of bases not matched to a gene: 7. The CDR3 consists of 14 residues. This CDR3 is CASSPPGLVYEQYF. Written as DNA, the CDR3 is TGTGCCAGCAGCCCGCCGGGACTAGTATACGAGCAGTACTTC.

This clone was seen repeatedly, ten times or more. The rearrangement links TRBV5-4 to TRBJ2-7; no firm D call. This CDR3 comprises 13 residues. Per germline, CDR1 SGHNT and CDR2 YYREEE (reference sequence). Trimming cost V 0 bases and J 1 base, with 5 bases left between them. Written as DNA, the CDR3 is TGTGCCAGCAGCTTGGTCGGGTCCTACGAGCAGTACTTC. Protein product: CASSLVGSYEQYF.

This chain connects TRBV12-3 or TRBV12-4 to TRBJ1-2; no definite D call. Trimming pared 3 bases from V and 8 bases from J, leaving 10 bases between. This CDR3 has 12 amino acids. CDR3 region: CASSLRQYGYTF. CDR3 coding DNA: TGTGCCAGCAGTTTGCGGCAATACGGCTACACCTTC.

The chain links TRBV18 to TRBJ1-1, with D possibly matching TRBD1 (5 bases). V was cut by 3 bases and J by 5 bases, with 10 bases left in between. Per germline, CDR1 KGHSH and CDR2 LQKENI. The CDR3 sequence is 13 residues long. This CDR3 reads CASSPSQETEAFF. CDR3 coding DNA: TGTGCCAGCTCACCCTCACAGGAGACTGAAGCTTTCTTT. Full variable domain (outside the CDR3, taken from reference TRBV18 and TRBJ1-1): NAGVMQNPRHLVRRRGQEARLRCSPMKGHSHVYWYRQLPEEGLKFMVYLQKENIIDESGMPKERFSAEFPKEGPSILRIQQVVRGDSAAYFCASSPSQETEAFFGQGTRLTVV.

This rearrangement joins TRBV5-1 to TRBJ2-2; 7 nucleotides agree with TRBD1. CDR1 and CDR2 (germline): SGHRS, YFSETQ. CDR3 length: 15 residues. Germline trimming cut 0 bases from V and 6 bases from J; bases unmatched to any gene: 5. The CDR3 here is CASSLGNRGAGELFF. In DNA, the CDR3 is TGCGCCAGCAGCTTGGGAAACAGGGGCGCCGGGGAGCTGTTTTTT.

The rearrangement links TRBV19 to TRBJ2-3; 11 nucleotides match TRBD2. The germline V gene encodes CDR1 LNHDA and CDR2 SQIVND (reference sequence). The CDR3 consists of 16 residues. V lost 3 bases to trimming and J lost 2 bases; unmatched junction nucleotides: 4. The CDR3 loop is CASSIGTSGLTDTQYF. CDR3 sequence (DNA): TGTGCCAGTAGTATCGGGACTAGCGGACTCACAGATACGCAGTATTTT.

The rearrangement uses TRBV18 and TRBJ1-1, with 7 nucleotides matching TRBD1. V lost 4 bases and J lost 5; bases outside the gene matches: 7. Germline V gene data show CDR1 as KGHSH and CDR2 as LQKENI. CDR3 size: 14 residues. The CDR3 protein is CASSLQGHWTEAFF. The CDR3, as DNA: TGTGCCAGCTCACTACAGGGGCACTGGACTGAAGCTTTCTTT.

The chain combines TRBV7-2 with TRBJ2-2; weak D call: TRBD2 (5 bases). Between the trimmed V and J ends, which lost 5 bases and 2 bases, there was a span of 12 bases. CDR3 size: 15 residues. Per germline, CDR1 SGHTA and CDR2 FQGNSA. Here the CDR3 reads CASSVSRDNTGELFF. Written as DNA, the CDR3 is TGTGCCAGCAGCGTAAGCCGGGATAACACCGGGGAGCTGTTTTTT.

This clone was observed once. The rearrangement joins TRBV9 to TRBJ2-4; 13 bases are shared with TRBD2. CDR3 length: 15 residues. The V and J ends lost 3 bases and 9 bases, in that order; junction bases with no gene match: 6. Germline CDR1 is SGDLS and CDR2 is YYNGEE. CDR3 amino acids: CASSAGTSGKVIQYF. DNA of the CDR3: TGTGCCAGCAGCGCAGGGACTAGCGGGAAGGTCATTCAGTACTTC.

The chain joins TRBV25-1 to TRBJ2-7; D gene ambiguous. The length of the CDR3 is 15 residues. Trimming stripped 0 bases from V and 5 bases from J, with 14 bases between. CDR1 is MGHDK, CDR2 SYGVNS, per germline. The CDR3 region is CASSEYGSRRNEQYF. The CDR3, as DNA: TGTGCCAGCAGTGAATATGGGTCGAGGAGAAACGAGCAGTACTTC.

The chain combines TRBV5-1 with TRBJ1-1, with D unresolved. CDR1 is SGHRS and CDR2 is YFSETQ in the germline V gene. This CDR3 has 13 residues. V lost 5 bases, J lost 1 base, and 9 bases lay in between. The DNA for the CDR3 is TGCGCCAGCAGTCCAGGTCCGAACACTGAAGCTTTCTTT. Translating gives CASSPGPNTEAFF.

The chain combines TRBV18 with TRBJ2-3, with D perhaps matching TRBD2 (5 bases). Per germline, CDR1 KGHSH and CDR2 LQKENI. The CDR3 length is 15 residues. The V and J ends lost 2 bases and 3 bases respectively, with 12 bases between them. CDR3 loop: CASSPSMAGTDTQYF. The CDR3 DNA reads as TGTGCCAGCTCACCAAGTATGGCGGGTACAGATACGCAGTATTTT.

Written as DNA, the CDR3 is TGTGCCAGCAGCCCTCGGGCGAGGGCCGGGGAGCTGTTTTTT. It is translated as CASSPRARAGELFF. This rearrangement joins TRBV7-9 to TRBJ2-2; tentative D call: TRBD2 (5 bases). V lost 5 bases and J 6 bases, leaving 13 bases between the germline ends. The CDR3 totals 14 residues. Looked up from germline, CDR1 is SEHNR and CDR2 is FQNEAQ (reference sequence).

This chain joins TRBV12-3 or TRBV12-4 and TRBJ2-7; D gene unclear. V lost 2 bases, J lost 2 bases, and 4 bases lay in between. The CDR3 loop spans 12 amino acids. The CDR3 bases are TGTGCCAGCAGTTTAAGCCCCTACGAGCAGTACTTC. Protein: CASSLSPYEQYF.

The gene calls are TRBV11-2 and TRBJ2-1; TRBD1 might be the D (7 bases). Trimming stripped 5 bases from V and 4 bases from J, with 12 bases between. Looked up from germline, CDR1 is SGHAT and CDR2 is FQNNGV. This CDR3 contains 14 residues. The DNA of the CDR3 is TGTGCCAGCAGCCCAGGGGGACTTTACAATGAGCAGTTCTTC. This encodes CASSPGGLYNEQFF.

The chain is built from TRBV7-8 and TRBJ1-1; D not resolved. Germline V gives CDR1 SGHVS, CDR2 FQNEAQ. V lost 1 base, J lost 1 base, and 7 bases lay in between. The CDR3 is made up of 14 amino acids. The CDR3 bases are TGTGCCAGCAGCTTAGAAATAAAGAACACTGAAGCTTTCTTT. Amino acid sequence: CASSLEIKNTEAFF.

The chain recombines TRBV9 with TRBJ2-2; TRBD2 matches at 11 bases. Germline V gene lookup returns CDR1 SGDLS and CDR2 YYNGEE. Germline trimming cut 2 bases from V and 7 bases from J; bases unmatched to any gene: 4. The CDR3 is 15 amino acids. CDR3 amino acids: CASSVSGREDGELFF. In DNA form, the CDR3 reads TGTGCCAGCAGCGTTAGCGGGAGGGAGGACGGGGAGCTGTTTTTT. The complete variable domain, with remaining parts taken from reference TRBV9 and TRBJ2-2, reads DSGVTQTPKHLITATGQRVTLRCSPRSGDLSVYWYQQSLDQGLQFLIQYYNGEERAKGNILERFSAQQFPDLHSELNLSSLELGDSALYFCASSVSGREDGELFFGEGSRLTVL.

This clone was detected once. This chain uses TRBV5-6 with TRBJ1-1; TRBD1 matches 8 bases. The CDR3 totals 14 residues. The J segment lost 4 bases and the V segment lost 3 bases, leaving 5 bases of the junction unmatched. CDR1 and CDR2 (germline): SGHDT, YYEEEE. The CDR3 DNA follows: TGTGCCAGCAGCTCGGACAGGGTCGGCACTGAAGCTTTCTTT. Its protein product is CASSSDRVGTEAFF.

The chain links TRBV6-6 to TRBJ2-7; D is possibly TRBD1 (6 bases). Germline V gene data show CDR1 as MNHNY and CDR2 as SVGAGI (reference sequence). Trimming pared 2 bases from V and 1 base from J, leaving 6 bases between. CDR3 length: 13 amino acids. CDR3 protein: CASSYQGSYEQYF. Here the CDR3 DNA reads TGTGCCAGCAGTTACCAGGGGTCCTACGAGCAGTACTTC.

This chain uses TRBV11-3 with TRBJ2-7; D not resolved. The V end lost 4 bases, the J end lost 3 bases, and 7 bases lay between the germline ends. Germline CDR1 reads SGHNT; CDR2 reads YENEEA. The CDR3 totals 12 residues. The CDR3 coding sequence is TGTGCCAGCAGCTCATCCCACTACGAGCAGTACTTC. This codes for CASSSSHYEQYF.

This rearrangement joins TRBV29-1 to TRBJ2-7; 11 positions agree with TRBD2. Germline CDR1 and CDR2: SQVTM and ANQGSEA. This CDR3 is built from 14 residues. V lost 3 bases and J lost 0; bases outside the gene matches: 1. CDR3: CSVDTSGSSYEQYF. The CDR3 bases are TGCAGCGTTGACACTAGCGGGAGCTCCTACGAGCAGTACTTC.

The chain employs TRBV6-5 and TRBJ1-4, with 7 bases fitting TRBD1. With V trimmed by 2 bases and J by 1 base, 4 bases remained unmatched. The germline V gene has CDR1 MNHEY and CDR2 SVGAGI. This CDR3 is built from 16 residues. CDR3 nucleotide sequence: TGTGCCAGCAGTTACGGCAGGGGGGTAACTAATGAAAAACTGTTTTTT. Translated, it gives CASSYGRGVTNEKLFF.

This chain joins TRBV4-3 and TRBJ2-1; D remains ambiguous. The V end was cut by 2 bases, the J end by 0 bases, with 8 bases between. Germline V CDR1 and CDR2: LGHNA, YSLEER. The CDR3 spans 15 residues. The CDR3, as DNA: TGCGCCAGCAGCCAAACCTACGGCTCCTACAATGAGCAGTTCTTC. It encodes CASSQTYGSYNEQFF.

V gene TRBV5-1 combines with J gene TRBJ2-2; 7 bases fit TRBD1. The CDR3 has 14 amino acids. V trimming: 4 bases; J trimming: 5 bases; junction bases outside the gene matches: 5. Germline CDR1 reads SGHRS; CDR2 reads YFSETQ. The CDR3 reads CASSDRAGTGELFF. DNA for the CDR3: TGCGCCAGCAGCGACAGGGCTGGTACCGGGGAGCTGTTTTTT.